This T cell receptor (beta chain) was obtained from a study of sequential checkpoint blockade in melanoma. Overall study context: After both sequences, patients received maintenance nivolumab.

This clone was found once. Sample treatment: randomized to nivolumab then ipilimumab (arm A) or the reverse (arm B). PBMC sorting kept live CD3+CD8+ cells without CD19 or CD56. The assay was immunoSEQ multiplex PCR, and TCRdb's table has in-frame clones only and misses some. The sample has under 40,000 clones, nearly 90% seen once; the top ten hold 9.5% to 15%. This specimen consisted of CD8+ T cells sorted from blood (inferred from file names), obtained from a patient given nivolumab and ipilimumab in sequence. The TCR originated in a human donor with melanoma.

CDR3 loop: CSVVGLYNEQFF. The CDR3 region has the DNA TGCAGCGTTGTCGGACTCTACAATGAGCAGTTCTTC. The chain recombines TRBV29-1 with TRBJ2-1, with D possibly TRBD2 on 5 matching bases. Germline V CDR1 and CDR2: SQVTM, ANQGSEA. The CDR3 is 12 amino acids. The V end was cut by 4 bases, the J end by 3 bases, with 7 bases between.